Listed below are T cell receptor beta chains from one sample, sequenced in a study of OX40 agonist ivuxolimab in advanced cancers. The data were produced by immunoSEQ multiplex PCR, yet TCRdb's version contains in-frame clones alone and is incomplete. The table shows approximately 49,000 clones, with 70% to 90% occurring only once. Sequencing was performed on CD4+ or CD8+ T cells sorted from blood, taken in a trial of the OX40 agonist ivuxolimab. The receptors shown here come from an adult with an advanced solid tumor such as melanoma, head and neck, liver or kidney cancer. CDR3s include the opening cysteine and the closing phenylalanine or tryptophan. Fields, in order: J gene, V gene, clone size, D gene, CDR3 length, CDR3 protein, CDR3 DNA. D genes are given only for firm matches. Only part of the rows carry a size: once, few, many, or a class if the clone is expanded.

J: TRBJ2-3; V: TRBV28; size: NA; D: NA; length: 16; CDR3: CASSFSSQSPTDTQYF; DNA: TGTGCCAGCAGTTTTTCTTCGCAAAGCCCCACAGATACGCAGTATTTT
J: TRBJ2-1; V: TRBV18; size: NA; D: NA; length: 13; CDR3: CASSSTEYNEQFF; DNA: TGTGCCAGCTCGTCGACAGAATACAATGAGCAGTTCTTC
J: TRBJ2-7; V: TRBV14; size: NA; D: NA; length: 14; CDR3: CASSHLAALAEQYF; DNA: TGTGCCAGCAGCCACCTCGCGGCCCTAGCCGAGCAGTACTTC
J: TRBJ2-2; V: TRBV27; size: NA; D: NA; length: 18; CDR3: CASSPDSWADPNTGELFF; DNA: TGTGCCAGCAGTCCGGACAGTTGGGCGGACCCGAACACCGGGGAGCTGTTTTTT
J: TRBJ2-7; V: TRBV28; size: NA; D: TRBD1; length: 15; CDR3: CASSLPRDRAYEQYF; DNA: TGTGCCAGCAGTTTACCCCGGGACAGGGCCTACGAGCAGTACTTC
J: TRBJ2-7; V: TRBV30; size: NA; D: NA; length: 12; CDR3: CAWSVKGYEQYF; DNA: TGTGCCTGGAGTGTAAAGGGATACGAGCAGTACTTC
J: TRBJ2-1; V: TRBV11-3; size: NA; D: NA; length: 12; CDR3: CASSSGTNEQFF; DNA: TGTGCCAGCAGCTCAGGGACAAATGAGCAGTTCTTC
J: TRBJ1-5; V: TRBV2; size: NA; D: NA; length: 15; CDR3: CASSESTGANQPQHF; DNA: TGTGCCAGCAGTGAGTCCACAGGAGCGAATCAGCCCCAGCATTTT
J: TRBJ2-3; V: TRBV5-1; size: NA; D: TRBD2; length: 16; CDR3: CASSPATSGRIDTQYF; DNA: TGCGCCAGCAGCCCGGCCACTAGCGGGAGGATAGATACGCAGTATTTT
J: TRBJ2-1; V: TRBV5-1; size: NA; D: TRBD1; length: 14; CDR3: CASSFGQAYNEQFF; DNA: TGCGCCAGCAGCTTTGGACAGGCCTACAATGAGCAGTTCTTC
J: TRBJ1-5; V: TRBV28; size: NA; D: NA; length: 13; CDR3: CASSRTSNQPQHF; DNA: TGTGCCAGCAGTCGGACAAGCAATCAGCCCCAGCATTTT
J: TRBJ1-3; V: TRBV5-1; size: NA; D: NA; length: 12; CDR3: CASTSSGNTIYF; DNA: TGCGCCAGCACCTCCTCTGGAAACACCATATATTTT
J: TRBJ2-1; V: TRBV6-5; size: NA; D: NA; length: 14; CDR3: CASWGAYGYNEQFF; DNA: TGTGCCAGCTGGGGGGCCTATGGATACAATGAGCAGTTCTTC
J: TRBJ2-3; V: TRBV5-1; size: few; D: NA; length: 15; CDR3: CASSLDAPSTDTQYF; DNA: TGCGCCAGCAGCTTGGATGCGCCTAGCACAGATACGCAGTATTTT
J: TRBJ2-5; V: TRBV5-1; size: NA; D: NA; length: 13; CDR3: CASSLGNRETQYF; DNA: TGCGCCAGCAGCTTAGGTAATCGGGAGACCCAGTACTTC
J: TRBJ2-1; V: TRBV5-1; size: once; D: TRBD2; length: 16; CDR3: CASSPTSGDSYNEQFF; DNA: TGCGCCAGCAGCCCGACTAGCGGAGATTCCTACAATGAGCAGTTCTTC
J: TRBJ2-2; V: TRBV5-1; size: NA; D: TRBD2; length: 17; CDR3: CASSSGTSGLDTGELFF; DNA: TGCGCCAGCAGCTCCGGGACTAGCGGTCTAGACACCGGGGAGCTGTTTTTT
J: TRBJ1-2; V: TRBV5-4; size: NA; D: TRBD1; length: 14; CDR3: CASSIGQGAYGYTF; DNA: TGTGCCAGCAGCATAGGACAGGGCGCCTATGGCTACACCTTC
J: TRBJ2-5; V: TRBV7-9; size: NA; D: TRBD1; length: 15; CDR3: CASSPPGTAQETQYF; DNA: TGTGCCAGCAGCCCCCCCGGGACAGCACAAGAGACCCAGTACTTC
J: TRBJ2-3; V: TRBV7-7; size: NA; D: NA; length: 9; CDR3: CASPDTQYF; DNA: TGTGCTAGCCCAGATACGCAGTATTTT
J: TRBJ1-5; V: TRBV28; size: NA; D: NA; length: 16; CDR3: CASSLYGNQGNQPQHF; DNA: TGTGCCAGCAGTTTATATGGTAACCAGGGCAATCAGCCCCAGCATTTT
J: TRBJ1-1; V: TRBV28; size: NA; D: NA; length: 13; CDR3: CASSFSRGTEAFF; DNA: TGTGCCAGCAGTTTTAGTAGGGGCACTGAAGCTTTCTTT
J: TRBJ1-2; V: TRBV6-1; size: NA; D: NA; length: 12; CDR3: CASRVVNYGYTF; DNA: TGTGCCAGCAGAGTGGTCAACTATGGCTACACCTTC
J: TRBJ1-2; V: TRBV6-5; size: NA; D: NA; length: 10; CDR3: CASYRYGYTF; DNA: TGTGCCAGCTACCGGTATGGCTACACCTTC
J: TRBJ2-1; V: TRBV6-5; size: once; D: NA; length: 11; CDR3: CASEAEGEQFF; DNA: TGTGCCAGCGAGGCAGAAGGGGAGCAGTTCTTC
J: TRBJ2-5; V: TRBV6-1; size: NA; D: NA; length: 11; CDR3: CASTLQETQYF; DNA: TGTGCCAGCACTCTCCAAGAGACCCAGTACTTC
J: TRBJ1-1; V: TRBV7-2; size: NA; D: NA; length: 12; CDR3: CASSIRGTEAFF; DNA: TGTGCCAGCAGCATAAGGGGGACTGAAGCTTTCTTT
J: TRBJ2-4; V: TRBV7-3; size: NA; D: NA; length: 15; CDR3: CASSLSSGNKNIQYF; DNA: TGTGCCAGCAGCTTAAGTTCTGGGAACAAAAACATTCAGTACTTC
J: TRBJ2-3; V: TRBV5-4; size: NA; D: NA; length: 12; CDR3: CASSARTDTQYF; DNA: TGTGCCAGCAGCGCGCGGACAGATACGCAGTATTTT
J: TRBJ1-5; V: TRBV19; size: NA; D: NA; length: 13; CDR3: CASSMGGNQPQHF; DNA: TGTGCCAGTAGTATGGGGGGAAATCAGCCCCAGCATTTT
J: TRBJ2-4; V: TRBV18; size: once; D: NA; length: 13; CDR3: CASSPPGNSIQYF; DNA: TGTGCCAGCTCACCACCGGGGAATAGCATTCAGTACTTC
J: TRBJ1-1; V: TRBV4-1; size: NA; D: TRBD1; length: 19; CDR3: CASSQEGVWGTGTNTEAFF; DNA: TGCGCCAGCAGCCAAGAAGGAGTATGGGGGACAGGGACAAACACTGAAGCTTTCTTT
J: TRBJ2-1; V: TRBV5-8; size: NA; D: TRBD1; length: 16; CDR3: CASSLRDRGKYNEQFF; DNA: TGTGCCAGCAGCCTCCGGGACAGGGGAAAGTACAATGAGCAGTTCTTC